This TCR beta chain came from a study of blood T cells in healthy people across ages. Regarding this clonotype: Its antigen is undetermined.

Whole-study results and caveats: There was no known CMV status for donors, so expanded clonotype changes were possibly confounded.

Using a J-beta primer mix together with a sample-barcoded 5' primer, a second PCR was run for roughly 6 to 11 cycles. At least 2.5 million CDR3-containing paired-end reads were obtained per sample. TCRdb reprocessed the 5' RACE reads via MiXCR and lists one record per CDR3 protein. The data contain about 970,000 distinct CDR3 sequences, roughly half of them singletons. V lost 1 base, J lost 0 bases, and 6 bases lay in between. This CDR3 is 13 amino acids long. Germline CDR1 and CDR2: SQVTM and ANQGSEA. Donors ranged from roughly 6 to 100 years old and were healthy Caucasians in Russia. For every donor, a draw yielded approximately 9.8 milliliters of peripheral blood.

The rearrangement links TRBV29-1 to TRBJ1-2; D unresolved. The sequencing input was blood. The receptor comes from a woman aged 55-69 years in good health. In nucleotides, the CDR3 is TGCAGCGTTGAAGTCGGTCCTAACTATGGCTACACCTTC. It codes for CSVEVGPNYGYTF.